Listed here are 17 T cell receptor beta chains from one sample, sequenced in a study of blood T cell repertoires in COVID-19. Generated by immunoSEQ multiplex PCR, the TCRdb table keeps only in-frame clones and is missing some. The data show around 250,000 clones, with 75% to 95% seen just once and about 3% held by the top ten. The sequencing input was PBMCs or T cells enriched from blood (not recorded which). The receptor set was obtained from a man aged 40-55 years who had been exposed to COVID-19.

The rearrangement links TRBV5-1 to TRBJ2-3, with a tentative D call TRBD2 (5 bases). The V end was cut by 4 bases, the J end by 2 bases, with 17 bases between. The CDR3 covers 16 residues. CDR1 and CDR2 (germline): SGHRS, YFSETQ. CDR3 in amino acids: CASSPLPRGPTDTQYF. The CDR3 nucleotides are TGCGCCAGCAGCCCCCTCCCAAGAGGGCCCACAGATACGCAGTATTTT.

The rearrangement links TRBV10-3 to TRBJ2-7; the D gene is possibly TRBD1 (6 bases). Germline CDR1 and CDR2: ENHRY and SYGVKD. Trimming shortened V by 2 bases and J by 6 bases, and 14 bases separated the two germline ends. CDR3 length equals 14 residues. This chain's CDR3 is CAISEGGGNGEQYF. The CDR3 nucleotides read TGTGCCATCAGTGAGGGGGGCGGCAACGGCGAGCAGTACTTC.

The chain recombines TRBV28 with TRBJ2-7; unclear D gene. The germline V gene has CDR1 MDHEN and CDR2 SYDVKM. The CDR3 runs to 14 residues. Trimming took off 5 bases at V and 4 bases at J, with 15 bases between the two ends. The CDR3 DNA follows: TGTGCCAGCAGTCTTCCAACCCCAGTTTACGAGCAGTACTTC. This codes for CASSLPTPVYEQYF.

The J gene is TRBJ1-2, the V gene TRBV6-5, with 9 bases identical to TRBD1. CDR3 length: 14 residues. After removal of 7 bases from V and 6 bases from J, the junction contained 9 bases not matched to a gene. Germline CDR1 MNHEY, CDR2 SVGAGI. The CDR3 sequence: CASNRQGEGDGYTF. DNA of the CDR3: TGTGCCAGCAATAGACAGGGGGAGGGTGATGGCTACACCTTC.

J is TRBJ1-1 and V is TRBV28; D is ambiguous. Deletions cut 5 bases from V and 11 bases from J, with 30 bases between. CDR1 and CDR2 from the germline V gene are MDHEN and SYDVKM. CDR3 length equals 17 residues. The CDR3 sequence is CASSPPDNGWFPGRAFF. As DNA, the CDR3 is TGTGCCAGCAGTCCACCGGATAACGGGTGGTTCCCCGGTCGTGCTTTCTTT. Full variable domain (missing parts from reference TRBV28 and TRBJ1-1): DVKVTQSSRYLVKRTGEKVFLECVQDMDHENMFWYRQDPGLGLRLIYFSYDVKMKEKGDIPEGYSVSREKKERFSLILESASTNQTSMYLCASSPPDNGWFPGRAFFGQGTRLTVV.

The genes are TRBV30 and TRBJ1-2, with D unclear. This CDR3 has 16 amino acids. The V end was cut by 4 bases, the J end by 7 bases, with 25 bases between. Germline values: CDR1 GTSNPN, CDR2 SVGIG (reference sequence). The CDR3 loop reads CAWNNVFRPPEGGYTF. The CDR3 DNA follows: TGTGCCTGGAATAACGTTTTTAGGCCGCCTGAGGGTGGCTACACCTTC.

The rearrangement uses TRBV27 and TRBJ2-7, with 7 bases aligning to TRBD1. The V gene end was trimmed by 5 bases and the J gene end by 3 bases; junction bases not matched to a gene: 19. This CDR3 comprises 18 residues. Germline V gene sequence: CDR1 MNHEY, CDR2 SMNVEV (reference sequence). The CDR3 loop reads CASSPESRTGFYFYEQYF. CDR3 coding DNA: TGTGCCAGCAGTCCCGAAAGTAGGACAGGCTTCTATTTCTACGAGCAGTACTTC.

The chain has TRBV9 and TRBJ1-3; D not resolved. Between the trimmed V and J ends, which lost 0 bases and 0 bases, there was a span of 7 bases. The CDR3 sequence is 15 residues long. CDR1 SGDLS and CDR2 YYNGEE come from the germline V gene. CDR3 region: CASSVGGTSGNTIYF. The DNA of the CDR3 is TGTGCCAGCAGCGTAGGAGGCACCTCTGGAAACACCATATATTTT.

The chain links TRBV29-1 to TRBJ2-1; maybe TRBD1 (6 bases). Germline V gene data show CDR1 as SQVTM and CDR2 as ANQGSEA. The CDR3 totals 12 residues. The CDR3 DNA is TGCAGTGCACTCAGGGGCTACAATGAGCAGTTCTTC. It yields the protein CSALRGYNEQFF.

The chain combines TRBV3-1 (or the pseudogene TRBV3-2) with TRBJ2-3; TRBD1 might be the D (6 bases). CDR1 is LGHDT and CDR2 is YNNKEL in the germline V gene (reference sequence). Trimming left V 0 bases short and J 4 bases short, with 11 bases between. CDR3 length: 15 amino acids. CDR3 sequence reads: CASSQDLDSSDTQYF. The CDR3 region has the DNA TGTGCCAGCAGCCAAGATTTGGACAGCTCAGATACGCAGTATTTT.

This chain joins TRBV5-1 and TRBJ1-5, with a tentative D call TRBD1 (5 bases). V was pared by 0 bases and J by 0 bases, with 10 bases between. Germline assignment: CDR1 SGHRS and CDR2 YFSETQ. The CDR3 has 16 amino acids. CDR3 sequence (DNA): TGCGCCAGCAGCTTGGGTGGGGGGGATAGCAATCAGCCCCAGCATTTT. It encodes CASSLGGGDSNQPQHF.

This sequence joins TRBV7-2 and TRBJ2-2, with 9 positions matching TRBD2. Trimming removed 7 bases from V and 4 bases from J; junction bases left unmatched: 13. This CDR3 contains 17 residues. Germline lookup yields CDR1 SGHTA and CDR2 FQGNSA. Here the CDR3 reads CASNSGSGRRLTGELFF. CDR3 DNA: TGTGCCAGCAACTCTGGGAGCGGGAGGAGGCTCACCGGGGAGCTGTTTTTT.

The chain is built from TRBV19 and TRBJ2-1; D is ambiguous. V lost 1 base and J 0 bases, leaving 7 bases between the germline ends. Germline CDR1 LNHDA, CDR2 SQIVND (reference sequence). The CDR3 runs to 15 residues. CDR3 in amino acids: CASSIGRSSYNEQFF. CDR3 sequence (DNA): TGTGCCAGTAGTATAGGCAGATCCTCCTACAATGAGCAGTTCTTC.

J is TRBJ2-5 and V is TRBV11-1, with 9 bases matching TRBD2. The CDR3 consists of 16 residues. Germline loops: CDR1 SGHAT, CDR2 FQDESV (reference sequence). V gave up 3 bases and J gave up 2 bases; unmatched junction bases: 7. The CDR3 DNA follows: TGTGCCAGCAGCTTGACTAGCGGAGGATTACAAGAGACCCAGTACTTC. This translates into CASSLTSGGLQETQYF.

This clone was seen once. The chain is built from TRBV12-2 and TRBJ1-4; the tabulated D call, TRBD1, remains unverified against the DNA. TRBV12-2 is flagged as a pseudogene. The CDR3 has 21 amino acids. CDR3 nucleotides: TGTGCAAGTCGCTTATTCTCAGGGACAGGGGGCCTAGTCGGTCATAATGAAAAACTGTTTTTT. This translates into CASRLFSGTGGLVGHNEKLFF.

This chain links TRBV10-3 with TRBJ2-7; D unclear. Trimming stripped 5 bases from V and 4 bases from J, with 15 bases between. CDR3 size: 14 residues. Germline assignment: CDR1 ENHRY and CDR2 SYGVKD. This CDR3 reads CAISPGTGRYEQYF. CDR3 DNA sequence: TGTGCCATCAGTCCTGGAACCGGCAGGTACGAGCAGTACTTC.

J is TRBJ1-4 and V is TRBV2; D not resolved. The length of the CDR3 is 12 residues. V lost 4 bases to trimming and J lost 5 bases, with 5 bases between them. Germline CDR1 and CDR2: SNHLY and FYNNEI. This chain's CDR3 is CASSGRNEKLFF. As DNA, the CDR3 is TGTGCCAGCAGTGGCAGGAATGAAAAACTGTTTTTT.